Listed below are T cell receptor beta chains from one sample, sequenced in a study of T cells in Graves' hyperthyroidism and ophthalmopathy. TCRdb independently ran MiXCR on the multiplex PCR reads; one entry per CDR3 protein. The data hold about 530,000 distinct CDR3 sequences, with about a sixth observed a single time. The sample was blood. All receptors come from a young woman with Graves' ophthalmopathy. The CDR3 runs from the conserved cysteine through the conserved F or W. The D gene is left open where the match is weak. Only part of the rows carry a size: once, few, many, or a class if the clone is expanded.

J | V | D | size | CDR3 | DNA
TRBJ1-2 | TRBV18 | TRBD1 | many | CASSSSQGNGYTF | TGTGCCAGCTCATCATCACAGGGGAATGGCTACACCTTC
TRBJ2-1 | TRBV6-5 | . | . | CASSSPVNEQFF | TGTGCCAGCAGTTCCCCGGTAAATGAGCAGTTCTTC
TRBJ2-5 | TRBV29-1 | . | many | CSVDTAGQETQYF | TGCAGCGTTGATACGGCAGGACAGGAGACCCAGTACTTC
TRBJ1-2 | TRBV27 | . | . | CASSLSGDTRRSYGYTF | TGTGCCAGCAGTTTATCGGGGGATACACGTAGGAGCTATGGCTACACCTTC
TRBJ1-1 | TRBV20-1 | . | . | CSARDPGSTLEAFF | TGCAGTGCTAGAGATCCCGGTTCAACCCTTGAAGCTTTCTTT
TRBJ1-2 | TRBV13 | . | few | CASFVTGAPRGGYTF | TGTGCCAGCTTTGTAACCGGGGCCCCGAGGGGTGGCTACACCTTC
TRBJ2-5 | TRBV27 | . | few | CASSLSFQVKTQYF | TGTGCCAGCAGTTTATCTTTCCAGGTGAAGACCCAGTACTTC
TRBJ2-1 | TRBV7-2 | . | many | CASSPTRGISYNEQFF | TGTGCCAGCAGCCCAACTCGCGGGATATCCTACAATGAGCAGTTCTTC
TRBJ2-7 | TRBV6-9 | . | few | CASSYPDYEQYF | TGTGCCAGCAGTTACCCGGACTACGAGCAGTACTTC
TRBJ2-7 | TRBV9 | . | many | CASSAGTYSYEQYF | TGTGCCAGCAGCGCCGGGACGTACTCCTACGAGCAGTACTTC
TRBJ2-6 | TRBV28 | . | . | CASSSLRRSGANVLTF | TGTGCCAGCAGTTCCCTTCGGCGCTCTGGGGCCAACGTCCTGACTTTC
TRBJ2-2 | TRBV30 | TRBD1 | few | CACWTGEFSGELFF | TGTGCCTGCTGGACAGGGGAGTTCTCCGGGGAGCTGTTTTTT
TRBJ1-2 | TRBV7-8 | . | . | CASSLGDRFSGYTF | TGTGCCAGCAGCTTAGGCGACAGGTTCTCTGGCTACACCTTC
TRBJ2-1 | TRBV7-3 | TRBD2 | few | CASSFSSGYNEQFF | TGTGCCAGCAGCTTTTCTAGCGGCTACAATGAGCAGTTCTTC
TRBJ2-2 | TRBV27 | . | few | CASSSILRADTGELFF | TGTGCCAGCAGTTCCATATTAAGGGCGGACACCGGGGAGCTGTTTTTT
TRBJ1-2 | TRBV20-1 | TRBD1 | few | CSASPPGTGEGYGYTF | TGCAGTGCTAGTCCTCCTGGGACAGGGGAGGGCTATGGCTACACCTTC
TRBJ2-7 | TRBV11-2 | TRBD1 | . | CASSKSGQGPSNEQYF | TGTGCCAGCAGCAAGTCGGGACAGGGGCCGTCGAACGAGCAGTACTTC
TRBJ2-1 | TRBV7-2 | . | . | CASSLLGGANEQFF | TGTGCCAGCAGTTTACTAGGGGGGGCCAATGAGCAGTTCTTC
TRBJ2-1 | TRBV7-9 | . | many | CASSLSLTSYNEQFF | TGTGCCAGCAGCCTCTCCCTAACCTCCTACAATGAGCAGTTCTTC
TRBJ1-2 | TRBV7-2 | TRBD1 | many | CASSTPFGTGNGYTF | TGTGCCAGCAGCACCCCTTTCGGGACAGGGAATGGCTACACCTTC
TRBJ2-1 | TRBV4-3 | . | few | CASSQDRAGGYNEQFF | TGCGCCAGCAGCCAAGATCGTGCCGGGGGCTACAATGAGCAGTTCTTC
TRBJ1-2 | TRBV7-9 | . | many | CASSFTSYGYTF | TGTGCCAGCAGCTTTACAAGCTATGGCTACACCTTC
TRBJ2-7 | TRBV20-1 | TRBD2 | . | CSASRLAGGNEQYF | TGCAGTGCTAGTCGACTAGCGGGAGGGAACGAGCAGTACTTC
TRBJ2-1 | TRBV5-1 | . | many | CASSLAPGLENEQFF | TGCGCCAGCAGCTTGGCCCCGGGGCTCGAAAATGAGCAGTTCTTC
TRBJ1-5 | TRBV24-1 | . | few | CATSDSSYQPQHF | TGTGCCACCAGTGATAGCAGTTATCAGCCCCAGCATTTT
TRBJ2-2 | TRBV6-4 | TRBD2 | . | CASSDSGTSDTGELFF | TGTGCCAGCAGTGACTCGGGGACTAGCGACACCGGGGAGCTGTTTTTT
TRBJ2-7 | TRBV28 | TRBD1 | many | CASSPWTGGLYKSYF | TGTGCCAGCAGTCCTTGGACAGGGGGCCTTTACAAGAGCTACTTC